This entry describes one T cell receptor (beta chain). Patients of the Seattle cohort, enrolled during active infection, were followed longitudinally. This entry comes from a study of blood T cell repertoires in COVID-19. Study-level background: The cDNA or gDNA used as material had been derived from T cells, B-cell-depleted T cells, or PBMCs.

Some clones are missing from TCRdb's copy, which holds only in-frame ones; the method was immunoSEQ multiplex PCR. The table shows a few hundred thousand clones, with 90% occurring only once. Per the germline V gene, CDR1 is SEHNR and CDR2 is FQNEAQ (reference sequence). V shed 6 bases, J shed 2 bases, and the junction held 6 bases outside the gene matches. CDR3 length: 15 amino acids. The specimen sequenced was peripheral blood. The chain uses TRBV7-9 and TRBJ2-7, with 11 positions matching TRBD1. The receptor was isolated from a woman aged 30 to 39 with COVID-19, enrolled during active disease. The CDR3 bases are TGTGCCAGCAGTAGAGGACAGGGGGCGACCTACGAGCAGTACTTC. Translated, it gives CASSRGQGATYEQYF.